This record concerns one T cell receptor beta chain sequence. The data stem from a study of blood T cell repertoires in COVID-19. Study-level background: COVID-19 samples, acute and convalescent, were from the United States, Italy and Spain. Sources were T cells, B-cell-depleted T cells, or PBMCs; the material itself was cDNA or gDNA.

Seattle researchers signed up patients amid active infection and tracked them longitudinally. Original methodology: The authors estimated nucleated cell counts from reference gene primer amplification. Assay: immunoSEQ multiplex PCR; the TCRdb copy retains only in-frame clones and omits some. V, J and clone size are those of that table, while D and trimming were read from the DNA. The sample records about 150,000 clones, roughly nine tenths being singletons. The receptor was derived from a man between 18 and 35 years old with COVID-19, enrolled during active disease. The specimen was peripheral blood.

CDR3 loop: CATSDPTSGSPYEQYF. DNA for the CDR3: TGTGCCACCAGTGATCCGACTAGCGGGTCCCCCTACGAGCAGTACTTC. The chain couples TRBV24-1 to TRBJ2-7, with TRBD2 identical over 10 bases. The CDR3 is made up of 16 amino acids. With 3 bases clipped from V and 2 bases from J, the junction kept 6 bases outside the gene matches. Germline CDR1 reads KGHDR; CDR2 reads SFDVKD.